This record looks at one TCR beta chain sequence and its context. Sequencing used immunoSEQ multiplex PCR; TCRdb keeps in-frame clones, though not all of them. The table lists approximately 350,000 clones, about 90% of them singletons. These data are taken from a study of blood T cell repertoires in COVID-19. The sequencing input was peripheral blood. This receptor was taken from a woman aged 70 to 79 with COVID-19, enrolled during active disease.

The CDR3 DNA follows: TGTGCCTGCAGGGGATGGGTTGAGGGAAACACCATATATTTT. Its protein is CACRGWVEGNTIYF. The V call is TRBV19, the J call TRBJ1-3; D may be TRBD1 (6 bases). This CDR3 region has 14 residues. V was clipped by 11 bases and J by 4 bases, with 18 bases between them. Germline V lookup: CDR1 LNHDA, CDR2 SQIVND (reference sequence). Full variable domain (remainder filled in from reference TRBV19 and TRBJ1-3): DGGITQSPKYLFRKEGQNVTLSCEQNLNHDAMYWYRQDPGQGLRLIYYSQIVNDFQKGDIAEGYSVSREKKESFPLTVTSAQKNPTAFYLCACRGWVEGNTIYFGEGSWLTVV.